What follows are 16 T cell receptor beta chains derived from one specimen sequenced in a study of persistence of HIV-infected CD4 T cells. Sequencing used immunoSEQ version 4 in survey mode. Profiling relied on immunoSEQ multiplex PCR, and the TCRdb table lists in-frame clones only, not all of them. Of roughly 34,000 clones in the sample, 82% were seen once. Stimulation used approximately 10 ug/mL lysate from CMV-infected fibroblasts. CD40L/CD69 double-negative CD45RO-high memory CD4+ T cells were collected. These receptors' antigens are unknown. Source: CD4+ T cells sorted from PBMCs after roughly 18-hour stimulation, taken from a patient who received antiretroviral therapy. Receptor source: an adult woman with HIV who was CMV-seropositive.

With regard to this clone: Other DNA sequences in the sample encode the same CDR3. V gene TRBV6-1 combines with J gene TRBJ2-3; 8 bases line up with TRBD2. After removal of 3 bases from V and 4 bases from J, the junction contained 3 bases not matched to a gene. The germline gives CDR1 MNHNS, CDR2 SASEGT. This CDR3 comprises 14 residues. The CDR3 spells CASSDTSGADTQYF. The DNA for the CDR3 is TGTGCCAGCAGTGACACTAGCGGTGCAGATACGCAGTATTTT.

The rearrangement uses TRBV18 and TRBJ2-7; D is possibly TRBD2 (7 bases). Trimming shortened V by 5 bases and J by 5 bases, and 16 bases separated the two germline ends. The germline V gene has CDR1 KGHSH and CDR2 LQKENI. The CDR3 is 14 residues long. The CDR3 is CASSSLGGRDEQYF. The CDR3 DNA sequence: TGTGCCAGCTCATCCCTGGGGGGGCGCGACGAGCAGTACTTC.

This rearrangement joins TRBV19 to TRBJ1-5, with TRBD1 as a possible D gene (5 bases). The CDR3 consists of 12 residues. Per germline, CDR1 LNHDA and CDR2 SQIVND (reference sequence). V was trimmed by 10 bases and J by 9 bases, leaving 16 bases between them. CDR3 DNA: TGTGCCACCCAATCGGGCAGGGCGCCCCAGCATTTT. Translation: CATQSGRAPQHF.

The rearrangement uses TRBV7-6 and TRBJ1-6; possible D gene TRBD1, 5 bases. Germline assignment: CDR1 SGHVS and CDR2 FNYEAQ. V gave up 5 bases and J gave up 7 bases, with 15 bases separating them. The CDR3 is 15 residues long. CDR3 coding DNA: TGTGCCAGCAGCCGGATGAGGGGCCCAAATTCACCCCTCCACTTT. As protein: CASSRMRGPNSPLHF. The variable domain in full, completed from reference TRBV7-6 and TRBJ1-6, reads GAGVSQSPRYKVTKRGQDVALRCDPISGHVSLYWYRQALGQGPEFLTYFNYEAQQDKSGLPNDRFSAERPEGSISTLTIQRTEQRDSAMYRCASSRMRGPNSPLHFGNGTRLTVT.

With respect to this clone: The junction departs from the called germline gene at one end, perhaps through a read error. This chain links TRBV20-1 with TRBJ1-1; no reliable D call. CDR3 size: 12 residues. Germline V gives CDR1 DFQATT, CDR2 SNEGSKA (reference sequence). The CDR3 DNA reads as TGCAGTGCTAGTAGGAGTGGGGTGTCGGGTGCTTTT. Amino acid sequence: CSASRSGVSGAF.

V gene TRBV3-1 (or the pseudogene TRBV3-2) combines with J gene TRBJ2-1, with D possibly matching TRBD1 (6 bases). The CDR3 runs to 16 residues. The V end lost 3 bases, the J end lost 5 bases, and 17 bases lay between the germline ends. CDR1 is LGHDT and CDR2 is YNNKEL in the germline V gene (reference sequence). The CDR3 sequence is CASSHLKDAGDNEQFF. CDR3 sequence (DNA): TGTGCCAGCAGCCACCTAAAGGACGCAGGGGACAATGAGCAGTTCTTC.

This clone was detected only once. The rearrangement links TRBV28 to TRBJ2-6, with D unresolved. This CDR3 has 14 amino acids. Trimming removed 6 bases at V and 4 bases at J, with 10 bases between. Germline-derived CDR1 and CDR2 are MDHEN and SYDVKM. The CDR3 nucleotides read TGTGCCAGCAGCGGTTCCCTGGGGGCCAACGTCCTGACTTTC. Protein sequence: CASSGSLGANVLTF.

The V gene is TRBV5-5, the J gene TRBJ1-2; 7 bases line up with TRBD1. Germline CDR1 and CDR2: SGHKS and YYEKEE (reference sequence). The CDR3 totals 14 residues. With 6 bases clipped from V and 4 bases from J, the junction kept 9 bases outside the gene matches. CDR3 nucleotide sequence: TGTGCCAGCACCTATCAGGGGGACGGCTATGGCTACACCTTC. Amino acid sequence: CASTYQGDGYGYTF. Full variable domain (rest looked up from reference TRBV5-5 and TRBJ1-2): DAGVTQSPTHLIKTRGQQVTLRCSPISGHKSVSWYQQVLGQGPQFIFQYYEKEERGRGNFPDRFSARQFPNYSSELNVNALLLGDSALYLCASTYQGDGYGYTFGSGTRLTVV.

This rearrangement joins TRBV5-8 to TRBJ2-7; 13 nucleotides align to TRBD2. The trim removed 4 bases at V and 3 bases at J, leaving 4 bases unmatched. The germline CDR1 and CDR2 sequences are SGHTS and YDEGEE. This CDR3 has 15 amino acids. DNA of the CDR3: TGTGCCAGCAGCGCGGGACTAGCGGGGTTCTACGAGCAGTACTTC. Protein sequence: CASSAGLAGFYEQYF. Full variable domain (remainder filled in from reference TRBV5-8 and TRBJ2-7): EAGVTQSPTHLIKTRGQQATLRCSPISGHTSVYWYQQALGLGLQFLLWYDEGEERNRGNFPPRFSGRQFPNYSSELNVNALELEDSALYLCASSAGLAGFYEQYFGPGTRLTVT.

This clone was seen a few times. The chain recombines TRBV3-1 (or the pseudogene TRBV3-2) with TRBJ2-5; TRBD2 is a possible D gene (6 bases). The CDR3 is made up of 14 amino acids. Trimming stripped 2 bases from V and 7 bases from J, with 14 bases between. Germline-derived CDR1 and CDR2 are LGHDT and YNNKEL (reference sequence). The DNA for the CDR3 is TGTGCCAGCAGCCAACCACTAGCCGGGGCGACCCAGTACTTC. Translating it yields CASSQPLAGATQYF.

DNA of the CDR3: TGTGCCAGCAGCCGTAGAAGGGGGGCAAGCACAGATACGCAGTATTTT. It encodes CASSRRRGASTDTQYF. V usage is TRBV3-1 (or the pseudogene TRBV3-2) and J usage is TRBJ2-3; D possibly matches TRBD1 or TRBD2 (6 bases each). Germline CDR1 LGHDT, CDR2 YNNKEL (reference sequence). V was clipped by 4 bases and J by 0 bases, with 14 bases between them. CDR3 length: 16 residues.

The J gene is TRBJ1-2, the V gene TRBV12-3 or TRBV12-4, with TRBD1 as a possible D gene (6 bases). V lost 6 bases to trimming and J lost 1 base, with 9 bases between them. The CDR3 consists of 13 residues. The CDR3 spells CASSRTDNYGYTF. CDR3 nucleotide sequence: TGTGCCAGCAGCCGGACAGATAACTATGGCTACACCTTC.

The chain has TRBV7-9 and TRBJ1-1; possible D gene TRBD1, 5 bases. The CDR3 extends over 15 amino acids. Germline V gives CDR1 SEHNR, CDR2 FQNEAQ (reference sequence). Trimming shortened V by 1 base and J by 2 bases, and 11 bases separated the two germline ends. Written as DNA, the CDR3 is TGTGCCAGCAGCTTAGTTTCAGGGTCCAACACTGAAGCTTTCTTT. As protein: CASSLVSGSNTEAFF.

The chain uses TRBV1 and TRBJ2-7; TRBD2, the D gene given by the table, was not confirmed from the DNA. TRBV1 is a documented pseudogene. The length of the CDR3 is 17 residues. CDR3 bases: TGCACCAGCAGCCAAGATACTAGCGGGAGGGCCTCCTACGAGCAGTACTTC. Translating it yields CTSSQDTSGRASYEQYF.

This clone was observed a single time. This chain connects TRBV5-1 to TRBJ1-6; possible D gene TRBD1, 6 bases. CDR1 is SGHRS, CDR2 YFSETQ, per germline. Trimming cost V 4 bases and J 9 bases, with 23 bases left between them. The CDR3 has 17 amino acids. CDR3 residues: CASSIATGNRAASPLHF. For the CDR3, the DNA is TGCGCCAGCAGCATAGCTACAGGGAACCGTGCGGCTTCACCCCTCCACTTT.

This rearrangement joins TRBV5-1 to TRBJ1-1; 11 positions match TRBD1. This CDR3 spans 15 amino acids. The germline V gene has CDR1 SGHRS and CDR2 YFSETQ. Trimming cost V 4 bases and J 6 bases; bases outside gene matches: 8. The CDR3 region has the DNA TGCGCCAGCAGCCAGGTGGACAGGGGGCTGGCTGAAGCTTTCTTT. It translates to CASSQVDRGLAEAFF.